These 10 T cell receptor beta chains share one sample of origin, sequenced in a study of tumor and adjacent non-tumor tissue in lung cancer. TCRbeta libraries were built with three rounds of nested PCR, modified from ARM-PCR. TCRdb re-analysed the multiplex PCR reads in MiXCR, keeping a single row per CDR3 protein. The sample holds under 250,000 distinct CDR3 sequences, 71% seen once. The template was RNA from unsorted bulk tissue. The sample taken for sequencing was lung tumor tissue. Every receptor here comes from a man between 60 and 75 years old with non-small cell lung cancer.

To note about this clonotype: A junction end diverges from the germline sequence, so it may reflect a read error. The chain is built from TRBV5-6 and TRBJ2-7, with D tentatively TRBD2 (5 bases). CDR3 size: 14 residues. CDR1 SGHDT and CDR2 YYEEEE come from the germline V gene. This CDR3 is CASSLGRHGGEQNF. The CDR3 DNA is TGTGCCAGCAGCTTGGGACGCCATGGAGGCGAGCAGAACTTC.

In its sample, this clonotype was seen many times. CDR3 loop: CASSYRADTQYF. The CDR3 nucleotides are TGTGCCAGCAGCTACAGGGCAGATACGCAGTATTTT. The V call is TRBV6-2 or TRBV6-3, the J call TRBJ2-3, with D maybe TRBD1 (6 bases). The V end was cut by 6 bases, the J end by 4 bases, with 8 bases between. The CDR3 consists of 12 residues. Germline V CDR1 and CDR2: MNHEY, SVGEGT.

Note on this clonotype: One base away lies a much larger clone, so this may be a sequencing read error. The chain links TRBV12-3 or TRBV12-4 to TRBJ2-1, with 7 bases lining up with TRBD2. The ends lost 6 bases at V and 16 bases at J; junction bases unmatched: 9. CDR3 size: 11 residues. In DNA, the CDR3 is TGTGCCAGCAGAACCGGGACTACTCTCTTCTTC. It is translated as CASRTGTTLFF.

Note on this clonotype: This is likely a read error, given that the CDR3 carries no conserved phenylalanine or tryptophan at its end. This rearrangement joins TRBV29-1 to TRBJ2-4; 7 bases map to TRBD2. V shed 5 bases, J shed 4 bases, and the junction held 11 bases outside the gene matches. The CDR3 covers 15 residues. Germline CDR1 and CDR2: SQVTM and ANQGSEA. The CDR3 sequence: CSVTEGRLAKNIQYL. CDR3 DNA: TGCAGCGTTACGGAGGGAAGACTAGCAAAAAACATTCAGTACTTA.

Concerning this clonotype itself: An end of the junction does not agree with germline; a read error may underlie this. V gene TRBV4-2 combines with J gene TRBJ2-7; D call uncertain. CDR3 length: 15 amino acids. Germline assignment: CDR1 LGHNA and CDR2 YNFKEQ. The CDR3 sequence is CASSQDVANPYEQYF. The CDR3 DNA is TGTGCCAGTAGCCAAGATGTGGCCAACCCCTACGAGCAGTACTTC.

This clonotype was detected a few times. A read error may be the cause here, since a much bigger clone is one base away. V usage is TRBV20-1 and J usage is TRBJ2-3, with D unresolved. Per the germline V gene, CDR1 is DFQATT and CDR2 is SNEGSKA (reference sequence). CDR3 length equals 12 residues. CDR3 region: CSASFSTDMQYF. CDR3 nucleotides: TGCAGTGCTAGCTTTAGCACAGATATGCAGTATTTT.

The rearrangement links TRBV11-2 to TRBJ1-5; unclear D gene. V was cut by 2 bases and J by 7 bases, with 6 bases left in between. The CDR3 is 12 amino acids. Germline CDR1 reads SGHAT; CDR2 reads FQNNGV. The CDR3 spells CASSLSGQPQHF. CDR3 nucleotide sequence: TGTGCCAGCAGCTTAAGTGGACAGCCCCAGCATTTT.

To note about this clonotype: A much larger clone sits a single nucleotide away, making a read error possible. This chain links TRBV20-1 with TRBJ2-1; 7 positions match TRBD2. The CDR3 consists of 11 residues. V trimming: 4 bases; J trimming: 10 bases; junction bases outside the gene matches: 4. The germline gives CDR1 DFQATT, CDR2 SNEGSKA (reference sequence). The CDR3 region has the DNA TGCAGTGCTACAGTGGGACTAGAGCAGTTCTTC. Encoded protein: CSATVGLEQFF.

A remark on this clonotype: One junction end does not reproduce the germline sequence, and a read error may be involved. The J gene is TRBJ2-1, the V gene TRBV6-5, with a possible D match to TRBD1 (5 bases). Germline values: CDR1 MNHEY, CDR2 SVGAGI. The CDR3 consists of 15 residues. The CDR3 reads CASTYLVYRDSEQFF. The CDR3 DNA reads TGTGCCAGCACTTACTTAGTCTACAGAGACAGTGAGCAGTTCTTC.

This clonotype has ten or more counts. The chain is built from TRBV6-6 and TRBJ2-5; no firm D call. Trimming shortened V by 7 bases and J by 8 bases, and 11 bases separated the two germline ends. Germline V gene sequence: CDR1 MNHNY, CDR2 SVGAGI (reference sequence). The CDR3 contains 11 residues. The CDR3 sequence: CASTERVTQYF. The CDR3 DNA sequence: TGTGCCAGCACCGAAAGGGTCACCCAGTACTTC.